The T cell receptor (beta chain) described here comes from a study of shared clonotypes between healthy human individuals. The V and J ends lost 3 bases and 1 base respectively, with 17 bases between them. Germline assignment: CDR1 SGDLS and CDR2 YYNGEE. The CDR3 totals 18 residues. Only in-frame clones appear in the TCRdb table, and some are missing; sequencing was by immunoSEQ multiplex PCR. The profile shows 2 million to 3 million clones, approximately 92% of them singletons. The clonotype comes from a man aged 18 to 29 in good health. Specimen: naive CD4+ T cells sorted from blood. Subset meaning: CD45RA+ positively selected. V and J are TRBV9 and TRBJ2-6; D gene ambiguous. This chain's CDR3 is CASSAPPPGVSGANVLTF. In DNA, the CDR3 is TGTGCCAGCAGCGCACCCCCCCCTGGGGTTTCTGGGGCCAACGTCCTGACTTTC.